The clone carrying this T cell receptor beta chain occurred once. The sample belongs to a study of T cell responses to AZD1222 COVID-19 vaccine. Germline V gene lookup returns CDR1 MGHRA and CDR2 YSYEKL. The CDR3 runs 18 residues. V lost 1 base to trimming and J lost 7 bases; unmatched junction nucleotides: 17. Using immunoSEQ multiplex PCR, the repertoire was profiled, and TCRdb retains in-frame clones only, with some absent. The top ten hold 23% of the sample, which has under 80,000 clones, more than 65% seen once. The receptor was derived from an adult in good health. The chain is built from TRBV4-1 and TRBJ1-2; TRBD1 agrees at 8 bases. Sequencing used peripheral blood, obtained on day 0 of MenACWY control vaccination. The CDR3 DNA sequence: TGCGCCAGCAGCCAAGCCACCCAGGGGGTCAGGGGGCGGGGTGGCTACACCTTC. As protein: CASSQATQGVRGRGGYTF.